The 21 T cell receptor beta chains given below trace back to one sample, sequenced in a study of T cells in Graves' hyperthyroidism and ophthalmopathy (dated by TCRdb to 2018 to 2020). Libraries came from multiplex PCR. Sequencing relied on an Illumina HiSeq 2000. The TCR beta CDR3 regions were amplified from RNA transcripts. For the first round of RT-PCR on the TCR CDR3, the HTBI primer set was used together with the Qiagen OneStep RT-PCR kit. Clones were called with MiXCR by TCRdb after fastp trimmed the public reads at Q25, and only in-frame beta chains were retained. Duplicate CDR3 protein sequences are folded into a single record with the most common DNA and genes. In this sample the table shows fewer than 650,000 distinct CDR3 sequences, over 12% of which occur a single time. The ten biggest clones cover 7% to 9% of the sample. The specimen sequenced was blood. The source of these receptors is a woman aged 18-29 years with Graves' ophthalmopathy.

The chain combines TRBV20-1 with TRBJ2-3; D ambiguous. The germline CDR1 and CDR2 sequences are DFQATT and SNEGSKA (reference sequence). The V end was cut by 7 bases, the J end by 3 bases, with 11 bases between. The CDR3 contains 12 residues. DNA of the CDR3: TGCAGTGTTCCGACGGATACAGATACGCAGTATTTT. This gives the protein CSVPTDTDTQYF.

This clonotype has more than one count but fewer than ten. The V and J genes are TRBV20-1 and TRBJ2-3; D remains ambiguous. CDR3 length equals 13 residues. V lost 0 bases and J 9 bases, leaving 13 bases between the germline ends. Germline CDR1 reads DFQATT; CDR2 reads SNEGSKA (reference sequence). The CDR3: CSARDVAMKTQYF. The DNA for the CDR3 is TGCAGTGCTAGAGATGTTGCAATGAAGACGCAGTATTTT.

This chain's CDR3 is CASTAITSGNTIYF. Here the CDR3 DNA reads TGTGCCAGTACGGCCATAACCTCTGGAAACACCATATATTTT. The chain links TRBV19 to TRBJ1-3; D unresolved. The CDR3 loop spans 14 amino acids. Trimming stripped 7 bases from V and 0 bases from J, with 10 bases between. Germline V CDR1 and CDR2: LNHDA, SQIVND (reference sequence).

Ten or more counts support this clonotype. The chain couples TRBV4-3 to TRBJ1-1; D ambiguous. The CDR3 spans 14 residues. V lost 3 bases and J 2 bases, leaving 10 bases between the germline ends. The germline V gene has CDR1 LGHNA and CDR2 YSLEER. The CDR3 sequence: CASSQEQRNTEAFF. The CDR3 region has the DNA TGCGCCAGCAGCCAGGAACAGAGAAACACTGAAGCTTTCTTT.

This clonotype was counted at least ten times. The rearrangement links TRBV12-3 or TRBV12-4 to TRBJ1-6; 9 positions match TRBD1. V lost 5 bases and J lost 13; bases outside the gene matches: 12. The CDR3 is 15 amino acids. In DNA form, the CDR3 reads TGTGCCAGCAGTCTGGACAGGGGTACGGTTTCCCCCCTCCACTTT. It codes for CASSLDRGTVSPLHF.

This clonotype was seen at least ten times. The chain has TRBV28 and TRBJ2-1; D ambiguous. V lost 7 bases and J 0 bases, leaving 16 bases between the germline ends. Germline V lookup: CDR1 MDHEN, CDR2 SYDVKM. This CDR3 comprises 16 residues. The CDR3, as DNA: TGTGCCAGCACGGACCCATTTCTGAGCTCCTACAATGAGCAGTTCTTC. Its translation is CASTDPFLSSYNEQFF.

This clonotype was detected ten times or more. The genes are TRBV7-9 and TRBJ2-3; 9 bases fit TRBD1. The germline V gene has CDR1 SEHNR and CDR2 FQNEAQ (reference sequence). The trim removed 5 bases at V and 8 bases at J, leaving 14 bases unmatched. CDR3 length: 16 residues. The CDR3 DNA reads as TGTGCCAGCAGCATGATACAGGGGGCCTTTATTCTTACGCAGTATTTT. Its protein is CASSMIQGAFILTQYF.

This clonotype has ten or more counts. This sequence joins TRBV20-1 and TRBJ2-7, with TRBD2 matching over 12 bases. The CDR3 runs to 19 residues. Trimming took 3 bases from V and 6 from J; bases not matched to a gene: 21. Germline assignment: CDR1 DFQATT and CDR2 SNEGSKA (reference sequence). CDR3 region: CSASPRVPRLAGGLIEQYF. CDR3 DNA sequence: TGCAGTGCTAGTCCTAGGGTCCCGAGGCTAGCGGGAGGGCTAATCGAGCAGTACTTC.

This clonotype showed up many times. This chain uses TRBV7-6 with TRBJ2-3; the D is unclear. CDR1 and CDR2 (germline): SGHVS, FNYEAQ. The CDR3 has 14 residues. Trimming cost V 5 bases and J 2 bases, with 11 bases left between them. CDR3 residues: CASSTRRDTDTQYF. The CDR3 nucleotides are TGTGCCAGCAGCACTCGGAGAGACACAGATACGCAGTATTTT.

This clonotype was counted a few times. The gene calls are TRBV6-5 and TRBJ1-6; D may be TRBD1 (5 bases). The CDR3 loop spans 16 amino acids. Germline assignment: CDR1 MNHEY and CDR2 SVGAGI. V was shortened by 3 bases and J by 9 bases, with 18 bases between the two germline ends. In DNA form, the CDR3 reads TGTGCCAGCAGTTATTATTTTGACAGCCGAGGTTCACCCCTCCACTTT. This sequence encodes CASSYYFDSRGSPLHF.

The table lists this clonotype with a few counts. This chain uses TRBV5-6 with TRBJ2-1, with 11 positions matching TRBD1. V dropped 0 bases and J dropped 10; count of bases not matched to a gene: 15. CDR3 length: 18 amino acids. Germline CDR1 is SGHDT and CDR2 is YYEEEE. CDR3 nucleotide sequence: TGTGCCAGCAGCTTGGACGGACAGGGGGCTCCGGGGATTTGCGAGCAGTTCTTC. This codes for CASSLDGQGAPGICEQFF.

This clonotype has only one observation. A read error may be the cause here, since a much bigger clone is one base away. V usage is TRBV30 and J usage is TRBJ2-1, with 9 bases that match TRBD1. Germline assignment: CDR1 GTSNPN and CDR2 SVGIG (reference sequence). The CDR3 spans 14 residues. Unmatched junction bases numbered 4, after V lost 0 bases and J lost 7 bases. The CDR3 sequence is CAWSVGQGINEQFF. CDR3 nucleotides: TGTGCCTGGAGTGTAGGACAGGGGATTAATGAGCAGTTCTTC. The full variable domain, with the rest looked up from reference TRBV30 and TRBJ2-1, is SQTIHQWPATLVQPVGSPLSLECTVEGTSNPNLYWYRQAAGRGLQLLFYSVGIGQISSEVPQNLSASRPQDRQFILSSKKLLLSDSGFYLCAWSVGQGINEQFFGPGTRLTVL.

The sample holds a few counts of this clonotype. The chain's CDR3 is CATSRVQAPDTQYF. The DNA of the CDR3 is TGTGCCACCAGCAGAGTCCAGGCGCCAGATACGCAGTATTTT. The chain employs TRBV15 and TRBJ2-3; D not certain. Germline assignment: CDR1 LNHNV and CDR2 YYDKDF (reference sequence). The CDR3 is 14 residues long. Trimming took off 1 base at V and 4 bases at J, with 9 bases between the two ends.

This clonotype showed up many times. This chain connects TRBV2 to TRBJ2-3; D perhaps matches TRBD1 (6 bases). V was pared by 7 bases and J by 2 bases, with 10 bases between. CDR1 and CDR2 (germline): SNHLY, FYNNEI. The CDR3 sequence is 13 residues long. The CDR3 is CASNRENTDTQYF. CDR3 DNA: TGTGCCAGCAACAGGGAAAACACAGATACGCAGTATTTT.

V is TRBV9 and J is TRBJ2-2; the D call may be TRBD1 or TRBD2 (5 bases each). The CDR3 covers 15 residues. Germline CDR1 reads SGDLS; CDR2 reads YYNGEE. V gave up 0 bases and J gave up 4 bases, with 10 bases separating them. The CDR3 nucleotides read TGTGCCAGCAGCGTAGACTTGAGGGGCACCGGGGAGCTGTTTTTT. It translates to CASSVDLRGTGELFF.

On this clonotype: At one end, the junction sequence differs from germline, possibly due to a read error. The chain carries TRBV7-9 and TRBJ2-5; 9 bases map to TRBD1. Germline-derived CDR1 and CDR2 are SEHNR and FQNEAQ (reference sequence). The CDR3 consists of 11 residues. The CDR3 nucleotides are TGTGCCAGCAGCTATGGGACAGGGCCCAACTTC. Translating gives CASSYGTGPNF.

On this clonotype itself: This may arise from a read error, as a much more abundant clone is one base away. This chain links TRBV12-3 or TRBV12-4 with TRBJ2-5, with 8 bases lining up with TRBD1. The trim removed 3 bases at V and 13 bases at J, leaving 7 bases unmatched. There are 12 residues in the CDR3. The DNA of the CDR3 is TGTGCCAGCAGTTTCGTGGACAGGGCCAGGTACTTC. It yields the protein CASSFVDRARYF.

This clonotype was detected many times. V is TRBV20-1 and J is TRBJ1-2; D is possibly TRBD1 (6 bases). Germline CDR1 and CDR2: DFQATT and SNEGSKA (reference sequence). The CDR3 extends over 15 amino acids. V shed 0 bases and J shed 2 bases, with 13 bases lying between them. The CDR3 DNA reads TGCAGTGCTAGAGACGATATAGGGGGAAACTATGGCTACACCTTC. Amino acid sequence: CSARDDIGGNYGYTF.

This clonotype was recorded many times. The chain is built from TRBV20-1 and TRBJ1-1; weak D call: TRBD1 (5 bases). The CDR3 has 10 residues. Per germline, CDR1 DFQATT and CDR2 SNEGSKA (reference sequence). V gave up 6 bases and J gave up 9 bases, with 11 bases separating them. Here the CDR3 reads CSAARGKAFF. Here the CDR3 DNA reads TGCAGTGCCGCTCGGGGGAAAGCTTTCTTT.

This clonotype was seen a few times. The chain uses TRBV18 and TRBJ2-7; a weak D match, TRBD1 (8 bases). V lost 0 bases and J 6 bases, leaving 18 bases between the germline ends. CDR3 size: 16 residues. Germline CDR1 and CDR2: KGHSH and LQKENI. CDR3 nucleotide sequence: TGTGCCAGCTCACCACCGAACAGGGGGGGGACCAGCGAGCAGTACTTC. Translating it yields CASSPPNRGGTSEQYF.

The V and J genes are TRBV6-1 and TRBJ2-2, with D perhaps given as TRBD1 or TRBD2 (7 bases each). The CDR3 runs 12 residues. The ends were cut back, 8 bases at V and 9 bases at J, with 13 bases in the middle. Germline loops: CDR1 MNHNS, CDR2 SASEGT. The CDR3, as DNA: TGTGCCAGCCGGGGAGGGGGCCGGGAGCTGTTTTTT. This encodes CASRGGGRELFF.